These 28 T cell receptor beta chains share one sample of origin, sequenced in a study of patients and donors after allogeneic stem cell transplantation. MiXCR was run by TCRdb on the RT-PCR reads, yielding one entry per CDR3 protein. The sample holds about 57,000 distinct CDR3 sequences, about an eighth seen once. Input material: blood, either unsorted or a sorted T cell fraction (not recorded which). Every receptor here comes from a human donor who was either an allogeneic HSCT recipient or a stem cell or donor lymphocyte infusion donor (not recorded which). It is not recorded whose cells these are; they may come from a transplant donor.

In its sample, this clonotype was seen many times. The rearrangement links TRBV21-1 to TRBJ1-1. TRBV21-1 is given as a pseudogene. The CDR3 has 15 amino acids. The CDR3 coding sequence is TGTGCCAGCAGCAATTCGTTGGGGATGAACACTGAAGCTTTCTTT. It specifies CASSNSLGMNTEAFF.

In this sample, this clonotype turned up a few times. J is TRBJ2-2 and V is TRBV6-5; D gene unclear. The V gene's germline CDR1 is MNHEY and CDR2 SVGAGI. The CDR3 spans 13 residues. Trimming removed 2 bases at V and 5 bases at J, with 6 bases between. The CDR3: CASSYGGTGELFF. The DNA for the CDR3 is TGTGCCAGCAGTTACGGTGGTACCGGGGAGCTGTTTTTT.

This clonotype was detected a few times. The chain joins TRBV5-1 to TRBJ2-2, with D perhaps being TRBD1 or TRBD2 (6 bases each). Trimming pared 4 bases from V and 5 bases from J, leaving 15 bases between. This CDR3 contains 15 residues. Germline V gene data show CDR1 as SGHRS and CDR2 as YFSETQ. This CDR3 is CASSLERGATGELFF. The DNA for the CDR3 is TGCGCCAGCAGCCTTGAAAGGGGGGCAACCGGGGAGCTGTTTTTT.

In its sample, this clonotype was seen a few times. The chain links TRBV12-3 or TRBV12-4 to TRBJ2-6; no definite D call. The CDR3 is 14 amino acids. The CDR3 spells CPHGQSSGANVLTF. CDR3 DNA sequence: TGTCCCCATGGCCAGTCATCTGGGGCCAACGTCCTGACTTTC.

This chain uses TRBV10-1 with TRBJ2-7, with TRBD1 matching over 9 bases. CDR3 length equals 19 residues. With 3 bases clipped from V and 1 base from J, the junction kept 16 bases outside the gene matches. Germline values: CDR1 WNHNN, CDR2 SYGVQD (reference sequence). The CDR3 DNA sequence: TGCGCCAGCAGTGACGGTGTCGGGACAGGGATTTCTACGTCCTACGAGCAGTACTTC. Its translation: CASSDGVGTGISTSYEQYF.

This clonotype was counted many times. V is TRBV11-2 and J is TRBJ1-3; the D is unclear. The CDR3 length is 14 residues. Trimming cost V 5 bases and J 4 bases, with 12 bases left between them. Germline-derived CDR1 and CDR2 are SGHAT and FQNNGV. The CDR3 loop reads CASSVARAGNTIYF. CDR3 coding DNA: TGTGCCAGCAGCGTCGCGAGGGCAGGAAACACCATATATTTT.

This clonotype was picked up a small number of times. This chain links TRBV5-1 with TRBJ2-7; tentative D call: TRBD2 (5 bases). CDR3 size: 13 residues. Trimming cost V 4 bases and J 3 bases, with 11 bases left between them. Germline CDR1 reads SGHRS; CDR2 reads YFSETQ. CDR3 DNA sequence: TGCGCCAGCAGCCCATTAAGCGGCTACGAGCAGTACTTC. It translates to CASSPLSGYEQYF.

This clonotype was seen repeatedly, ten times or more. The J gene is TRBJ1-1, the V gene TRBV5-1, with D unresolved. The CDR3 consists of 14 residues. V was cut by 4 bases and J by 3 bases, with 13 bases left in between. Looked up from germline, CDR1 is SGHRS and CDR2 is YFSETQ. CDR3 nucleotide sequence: TGCGCCAGCAGCCAGACACTGGGTGACACTGAAGCTTTCTTT. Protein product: CASSQTLGDTEAFF.

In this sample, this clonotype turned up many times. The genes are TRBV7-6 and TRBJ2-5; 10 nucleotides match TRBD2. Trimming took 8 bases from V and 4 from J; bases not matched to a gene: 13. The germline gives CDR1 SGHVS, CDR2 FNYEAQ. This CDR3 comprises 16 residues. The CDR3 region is CASSSRASGSAETQYF. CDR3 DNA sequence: TGTGCCAGCTCCTCCCGGGCTAGCGGGAGTGCAGAGACCCAGTACTTC.

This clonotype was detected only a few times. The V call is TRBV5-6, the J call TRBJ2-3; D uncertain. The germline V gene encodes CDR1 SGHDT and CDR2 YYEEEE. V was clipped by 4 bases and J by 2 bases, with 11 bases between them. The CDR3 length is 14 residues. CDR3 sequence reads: CASSPSGLTDTQYF. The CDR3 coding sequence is TGTGCCAGCAGCCCAAGTGGGCTCACAGATACGCAGTATTTT.

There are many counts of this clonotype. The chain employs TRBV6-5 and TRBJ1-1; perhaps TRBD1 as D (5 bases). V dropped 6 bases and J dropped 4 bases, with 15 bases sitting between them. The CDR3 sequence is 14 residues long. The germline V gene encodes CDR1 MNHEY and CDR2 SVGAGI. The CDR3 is CASSTLGRPTEAFF. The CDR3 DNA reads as TGTGCCAGCAGCACACTGGGACGGCCCACTGAAGCTTTCTTT.

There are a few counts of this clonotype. Here the CDR3 reads CASSRGTGGHQPQHF. CDR3 coding DNA: TGTGCCAGCAGCCGAGGGACAGGGGGTCATCAGCCCCAGCATTTT. V usage is TRBV3-1 and J usage is TRBJ1-5; 11 nucleotides match TRBD1. Germline assignment: CDR1 LGHDT and CDR2 YNNKEL (reference sequence). The ends lost 4 bases at V and 5 bases at J; junction bases unmatched: 4. This CDR3 comprises 15 residues.

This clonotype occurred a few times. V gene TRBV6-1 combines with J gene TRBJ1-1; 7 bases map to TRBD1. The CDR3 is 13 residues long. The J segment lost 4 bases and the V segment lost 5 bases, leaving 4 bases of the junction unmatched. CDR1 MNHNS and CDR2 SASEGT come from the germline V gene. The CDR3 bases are TGTGCCAGCAGTCCCACAGGGGCCACTGAAGCTTTCTTT. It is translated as CASSPTGATEAFF.

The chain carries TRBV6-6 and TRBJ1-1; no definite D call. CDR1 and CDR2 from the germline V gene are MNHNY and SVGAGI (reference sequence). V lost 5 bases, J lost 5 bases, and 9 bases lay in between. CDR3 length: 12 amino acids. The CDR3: CASSLPLTEAFF. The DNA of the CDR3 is TGTGCCAGCAGTCTCCCCCTGACTGAAGCTTTCTTT.

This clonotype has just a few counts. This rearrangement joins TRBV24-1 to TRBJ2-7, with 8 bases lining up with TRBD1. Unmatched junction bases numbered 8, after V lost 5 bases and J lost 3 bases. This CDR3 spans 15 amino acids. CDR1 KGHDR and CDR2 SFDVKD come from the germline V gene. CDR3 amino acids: CATSGAGTGDYEQYF. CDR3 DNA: TGTGCCACCAGTGGGGCAGGGACAGGCGACTACGAGCAGTACTTC.

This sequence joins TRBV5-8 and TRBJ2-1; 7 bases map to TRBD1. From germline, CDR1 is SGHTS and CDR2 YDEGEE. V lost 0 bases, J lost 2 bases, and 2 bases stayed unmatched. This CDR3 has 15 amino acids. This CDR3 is CASSLVQGAYNEQFF. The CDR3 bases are TGTGCCAGCAGCTTGGTCCAGGGGGCCTACAATGAGCAGTTCTTC.

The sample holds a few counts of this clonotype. CDR3 coding DNA: TGTGCCAGCAGACTAGCTTACCCCTCTGGAAACACCATATATTTT. This encodes CASRLAYPSGNTIYF. V gene TRBV7-2 combines with J gene TRBJ1-3; D unresolved. This CDR3 spans 15 amino acids. The germline gives CDR1 SGHTA, CDR2 FQGNSA. V lost 6 bases to trimming and J lost 0 bases, with 12 bases between them.

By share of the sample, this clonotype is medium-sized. CDR3: CSADAGTGNSNEQFF. The CDR3 bases are TGCAGTGCGGACGCCGGGACAGGGAATTCCAATGAGCAGTTCTTC. V usage is TRBV20-1 and J usage is TRBJ2-1; 9 nucleotides line up with TRBD1. The CDR3 extends over 15 amino acids. Germline-derived CDR1 and CDR2 are DFQATT and SNEGSKA (reference sequence). After removal of 6 bases from V and 6 bases from J, the junction contained 12 bases not matched to a gene.

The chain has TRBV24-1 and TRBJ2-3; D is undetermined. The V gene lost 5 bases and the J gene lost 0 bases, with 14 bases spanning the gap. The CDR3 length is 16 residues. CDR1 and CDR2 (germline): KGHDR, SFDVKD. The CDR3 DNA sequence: TGTGCCACCAGTGCCAACACAGAGCCGAGCACAGATACGCAGTATTTT. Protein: CATSANTEPSTDTQYF.

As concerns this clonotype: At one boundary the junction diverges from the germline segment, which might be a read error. DNA of the CDR3: TGTGCTAGCAGCCCGACAGGGGCGCAAGAGACCCAGTACTTC. It codes for CASSPTGAQETQYF. V and J are TRBV7-7 and TRBJ2-5; the match to TRBD1 covers 8 bases. This CDR3 region has 14 residues. The V gene's germline CDR1 is SSHAT and CDR2 FNYEAQ (reference sequence).

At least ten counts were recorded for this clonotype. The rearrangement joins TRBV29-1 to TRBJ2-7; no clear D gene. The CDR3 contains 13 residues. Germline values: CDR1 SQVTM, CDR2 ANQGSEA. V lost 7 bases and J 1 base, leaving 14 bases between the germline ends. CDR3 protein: CSASQDASYEQYF. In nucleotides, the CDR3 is TGCAGCGCCAGTCAGGACGCGTCCTACGAGCAGTACTTC.

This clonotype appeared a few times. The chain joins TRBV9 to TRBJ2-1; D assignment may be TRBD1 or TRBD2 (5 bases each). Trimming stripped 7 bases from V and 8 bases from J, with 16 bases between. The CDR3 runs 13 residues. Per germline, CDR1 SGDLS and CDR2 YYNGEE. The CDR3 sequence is CASSGDAGDEQFF. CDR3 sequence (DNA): TGTGCCAGCTCTGGGGACGCCGGCGATGAGCAGTTCTTC.

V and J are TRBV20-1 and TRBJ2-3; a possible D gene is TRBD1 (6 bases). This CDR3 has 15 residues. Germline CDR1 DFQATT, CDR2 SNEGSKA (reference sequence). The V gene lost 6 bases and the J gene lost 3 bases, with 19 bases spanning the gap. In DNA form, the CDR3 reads TGCAGTGCCCTGGAGCAAGGGGGTATAACAGATACGCAGTATTTT. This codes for CSALEQGGITDTQYF.

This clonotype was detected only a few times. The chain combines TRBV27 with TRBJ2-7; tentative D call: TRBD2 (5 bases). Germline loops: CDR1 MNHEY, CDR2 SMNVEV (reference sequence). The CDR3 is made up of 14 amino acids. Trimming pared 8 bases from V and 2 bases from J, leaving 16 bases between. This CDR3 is CASASGIAAYEQYF. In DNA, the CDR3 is TGTGCCAGCGCCTCCGGGATCGCGGCCTACGAGCAGTACTTC.

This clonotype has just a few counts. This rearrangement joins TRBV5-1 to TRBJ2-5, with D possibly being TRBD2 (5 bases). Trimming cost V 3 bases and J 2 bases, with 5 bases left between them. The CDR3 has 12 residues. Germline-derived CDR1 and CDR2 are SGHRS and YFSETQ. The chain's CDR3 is CASSWEQETQYF. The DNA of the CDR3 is TGCGCCAGCAGCTGGGAGCAAGAGACCCAGTACTTC.

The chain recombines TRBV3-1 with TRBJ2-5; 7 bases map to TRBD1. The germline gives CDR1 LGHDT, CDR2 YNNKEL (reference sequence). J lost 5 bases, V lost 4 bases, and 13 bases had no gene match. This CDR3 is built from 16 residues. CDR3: CASSLSSGTVGETQYF. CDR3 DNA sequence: TGTGCCAGCAGCCTTTCCTCCGGGACAGTAGGGGAGACCCAGTACTTC.

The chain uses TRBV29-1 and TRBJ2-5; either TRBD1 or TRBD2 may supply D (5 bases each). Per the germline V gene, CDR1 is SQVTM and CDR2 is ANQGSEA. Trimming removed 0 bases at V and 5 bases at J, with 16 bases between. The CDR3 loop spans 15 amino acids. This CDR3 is CSVEDPYIGAETQYF. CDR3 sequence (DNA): TGCAGCGTTGAAGATCCCTATATCGGGGCCGAGACCCAGTACTTC.

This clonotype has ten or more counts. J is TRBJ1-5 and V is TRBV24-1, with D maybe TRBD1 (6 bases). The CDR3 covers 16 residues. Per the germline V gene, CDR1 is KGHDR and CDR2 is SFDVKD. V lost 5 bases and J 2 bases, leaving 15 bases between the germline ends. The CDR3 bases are TGTGCCACCAGTGGCACACAGGGAATGGGCAATCAGCCCCAGCATTTT. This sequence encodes CATSGTQGMGNQPQHF.